This T cell receptor (beta chain) was captured by sequencing in a study of T cells in Graves' hyperthyroidism and ophthalmopathy. Study-wide findings and caveats: The authors' 13 V-J model separated ophthalmopathy from stable hyperthyroidism. Most expanded thyroid clonotypes above 0.001 also appeared in blood.

Template material for amplifying TCR beta CDR3 regions consisted of RNA transcripts. The study used the HTBI primer set for a first-round RT-PCR of the TCR CDR3. In TCRdb, the multiplex PCR reads were re-called with MiXCR into one record per CDR3 protein. The data hold roughly 510,000 distinct CDR3 sequences, with less than 25% observed a single time. This clonotype was seen more than once but under ten times. What it binds is unknown. This CDR3 comprises 15 residues. Trimming removed 4 bases at V and 0 bases at J, with 10 bases between. CDR1 and CDR2 (germline): MNHEY, SVGAGI. V and J are TRBV6-5 and TRBJ1-5, with D uncertain. The sequenced sample consisted of blood. The sequence was obtained from a man aged 18 to 30 with Graves' hyperthyroidism. The CDR3 region is CASSFKTNSNQPQHF. DNA for the CDR3: TGTGCCAGCAGTTTCAAAACCAATAGCAATCAGCCCCAGCATTTT.